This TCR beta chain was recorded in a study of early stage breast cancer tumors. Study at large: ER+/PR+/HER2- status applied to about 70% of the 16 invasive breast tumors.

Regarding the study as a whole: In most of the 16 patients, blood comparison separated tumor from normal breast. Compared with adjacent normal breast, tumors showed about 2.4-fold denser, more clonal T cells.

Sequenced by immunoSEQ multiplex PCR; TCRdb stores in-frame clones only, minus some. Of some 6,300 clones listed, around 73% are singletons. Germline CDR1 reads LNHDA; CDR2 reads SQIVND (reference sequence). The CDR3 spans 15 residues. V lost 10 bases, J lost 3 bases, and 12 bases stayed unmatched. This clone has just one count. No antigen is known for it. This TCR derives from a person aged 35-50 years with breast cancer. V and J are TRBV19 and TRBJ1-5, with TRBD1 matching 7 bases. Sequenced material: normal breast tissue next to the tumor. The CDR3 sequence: CATRMQGGLNQPQHF. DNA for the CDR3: TGTGCCACCCGAATGCAGGGGGGGCTCAATCAGCCCCAGCATTTT.